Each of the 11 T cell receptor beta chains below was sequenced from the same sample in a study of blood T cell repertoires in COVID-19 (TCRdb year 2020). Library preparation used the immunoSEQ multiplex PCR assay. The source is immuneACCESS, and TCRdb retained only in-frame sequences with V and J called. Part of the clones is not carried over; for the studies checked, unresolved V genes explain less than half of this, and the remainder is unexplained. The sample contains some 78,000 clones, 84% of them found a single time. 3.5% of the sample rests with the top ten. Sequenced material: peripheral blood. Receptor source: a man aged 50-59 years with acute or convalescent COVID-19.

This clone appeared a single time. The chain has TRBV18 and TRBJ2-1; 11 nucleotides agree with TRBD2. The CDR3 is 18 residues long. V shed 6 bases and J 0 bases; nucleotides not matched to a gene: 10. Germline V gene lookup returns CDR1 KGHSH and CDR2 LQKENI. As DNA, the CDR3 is TGTGCCAGCTCCCCTATAGCGGGGGGGACAGGCTCCTACAATGAGCAGTTCTTC. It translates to CASSPIAGGTGSYNEQFF.

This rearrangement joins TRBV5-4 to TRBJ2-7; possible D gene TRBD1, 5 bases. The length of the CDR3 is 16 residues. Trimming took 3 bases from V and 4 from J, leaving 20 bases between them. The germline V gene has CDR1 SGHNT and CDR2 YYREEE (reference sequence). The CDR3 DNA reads TGTGCCAGCAGCTCAAAGATTACAGGTGATCGGTACGAGCAGTACTTC. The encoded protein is CASSSKITGDRYEQYF.

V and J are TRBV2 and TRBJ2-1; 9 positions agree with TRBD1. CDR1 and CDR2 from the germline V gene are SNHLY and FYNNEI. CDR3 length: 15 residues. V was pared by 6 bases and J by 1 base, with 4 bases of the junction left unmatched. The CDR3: CASSATGGSYNEQFF. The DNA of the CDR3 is TGTGCCAGCAGCGCGACAGGGGGGTCCTACAATGAGCAGTTCTTC.

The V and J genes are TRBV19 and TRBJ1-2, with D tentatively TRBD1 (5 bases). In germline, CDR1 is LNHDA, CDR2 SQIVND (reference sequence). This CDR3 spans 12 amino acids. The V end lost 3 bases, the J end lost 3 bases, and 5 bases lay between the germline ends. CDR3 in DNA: TGTGCCAGTAGTATCAGGGACTATGGCTACACCTTC. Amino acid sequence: CASSIRDYGYTF.

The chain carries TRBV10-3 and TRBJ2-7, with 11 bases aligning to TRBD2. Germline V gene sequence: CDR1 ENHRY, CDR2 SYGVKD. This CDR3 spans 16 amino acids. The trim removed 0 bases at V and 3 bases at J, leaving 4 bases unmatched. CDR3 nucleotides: TGTGCCATCAGTGAGTCCACGACTAGCGGGAACTACGAGCAGTACTTC. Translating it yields CAISESTTSGNYEQYF.

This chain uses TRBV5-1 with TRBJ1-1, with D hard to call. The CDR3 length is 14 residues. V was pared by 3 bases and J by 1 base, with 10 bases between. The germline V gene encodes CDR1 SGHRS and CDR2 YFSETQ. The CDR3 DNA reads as TGCGCCAGCAGCTCCCGGGTCCAGAACACTGAAGCTTTCTTT. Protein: CASSSRVQNTEAFF.

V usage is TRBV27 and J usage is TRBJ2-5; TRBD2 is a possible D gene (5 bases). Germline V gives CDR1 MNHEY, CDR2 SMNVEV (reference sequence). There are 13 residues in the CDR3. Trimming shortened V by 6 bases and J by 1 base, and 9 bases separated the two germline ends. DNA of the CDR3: TGTGCCAGCAGCCCGAGGGTCCAAGAGACCCAGTACTTC. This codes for CASSPRVQETQYF.

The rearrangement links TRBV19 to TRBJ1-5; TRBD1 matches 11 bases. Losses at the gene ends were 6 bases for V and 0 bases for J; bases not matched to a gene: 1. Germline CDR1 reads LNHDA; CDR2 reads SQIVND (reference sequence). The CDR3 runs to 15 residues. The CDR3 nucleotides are TGTGCCAGTAGGGGACAGGGGGATAGCAATCAGCCCCAGCATTTT. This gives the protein CASRGQGDSNQPQHF. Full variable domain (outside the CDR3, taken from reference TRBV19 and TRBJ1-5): DGGITQSPKYLFRKEGQNVTLSCEQNLNHDAMYWYRQDPGQGLRLIYYSQIVNDFQKGDIAEGYSVSREKKESFPLTVTSAQKNPTAFYLCASRGQGDSNQPQHFGDGTRLSIL.

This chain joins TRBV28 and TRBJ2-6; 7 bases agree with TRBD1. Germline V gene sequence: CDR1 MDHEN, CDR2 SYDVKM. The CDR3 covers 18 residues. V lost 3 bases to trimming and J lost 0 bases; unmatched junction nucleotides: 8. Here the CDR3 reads CASSLGQLLISGANVLTF. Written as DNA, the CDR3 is TGTGCCAGCAGTTTGGGACAGTTACTGATCTCTGGGGCCAACGTCCTGACTTTC.

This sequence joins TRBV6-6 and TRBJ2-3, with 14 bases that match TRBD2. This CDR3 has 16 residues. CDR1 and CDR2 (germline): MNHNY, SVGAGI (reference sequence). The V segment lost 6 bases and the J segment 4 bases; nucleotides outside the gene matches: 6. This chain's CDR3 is CASRGTSGGQADTQYF. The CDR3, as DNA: TGTGCCAGCAGAGGGACTAGCGGGGGCCAGGCAGATACGCAGTATTTT.

Here the CDR3 reads CASSTRGQPQHF. The CDR3, as DNA: TGTGCCAGCAGCACCAGAGGCCAGCCCCAGCATTTT. J is TRBJ1-5 and V is TRBV11-2; D gene unclear. The CDR3 is 12 residues long. CDR1 and CDR2 (germline): SGHAT, FQNNGV. Trimming left V 5 bases short and J 7 bases short, with 9 bases between. Combining the CDR3 with reference TRBV11-2 and TRBJ1-5 gives the whole variable domain EAGVAQSPRYKIIEKRQSVAFWCNPISGHATLYWYQQILGQGPKLLIQFQNNGVVDDSQLPKDRFSAERLKGVDSTLKIQPAKLEDSAVYLCASSTRGQPQHFGDGTRLSIL.